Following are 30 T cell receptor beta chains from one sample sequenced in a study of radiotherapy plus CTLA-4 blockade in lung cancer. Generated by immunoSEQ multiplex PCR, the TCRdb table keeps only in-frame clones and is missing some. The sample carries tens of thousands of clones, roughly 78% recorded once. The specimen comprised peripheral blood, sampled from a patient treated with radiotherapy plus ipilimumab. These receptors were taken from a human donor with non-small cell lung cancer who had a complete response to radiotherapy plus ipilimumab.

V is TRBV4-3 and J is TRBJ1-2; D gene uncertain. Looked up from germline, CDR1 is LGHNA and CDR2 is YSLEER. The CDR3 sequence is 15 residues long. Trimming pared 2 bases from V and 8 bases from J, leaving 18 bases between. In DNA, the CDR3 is TGCGCCAGCAGCCAATCCTACCCCGGAGCTGTAGGCTACACCTTC. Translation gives CASSQSYPGAVGYTF.

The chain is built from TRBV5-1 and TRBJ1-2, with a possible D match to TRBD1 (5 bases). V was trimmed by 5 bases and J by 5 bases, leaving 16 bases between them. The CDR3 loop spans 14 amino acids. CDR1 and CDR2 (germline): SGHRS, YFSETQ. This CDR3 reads CASSPDNQGYGYTF. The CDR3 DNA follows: TGCGCCAGCAGTCCAGACAACCAGGGATATGGCTACACCTTC.

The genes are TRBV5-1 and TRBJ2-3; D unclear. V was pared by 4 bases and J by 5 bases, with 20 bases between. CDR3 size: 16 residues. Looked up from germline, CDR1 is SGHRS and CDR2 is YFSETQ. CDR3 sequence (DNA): TGCGCCAGCAGCAAGTCAGGTTCACCGGAAGGAGATACGCAGTATTTT. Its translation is CASSKSGSPEGDTQYF.

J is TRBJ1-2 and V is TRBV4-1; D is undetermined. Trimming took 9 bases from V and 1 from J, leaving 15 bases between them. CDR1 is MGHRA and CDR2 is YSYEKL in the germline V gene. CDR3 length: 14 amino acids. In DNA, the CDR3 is TGCGCCAGTAGTGGTCTTACAGTTAACTATGGCTACACCTTC. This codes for CASSGLTVNYGYTF.

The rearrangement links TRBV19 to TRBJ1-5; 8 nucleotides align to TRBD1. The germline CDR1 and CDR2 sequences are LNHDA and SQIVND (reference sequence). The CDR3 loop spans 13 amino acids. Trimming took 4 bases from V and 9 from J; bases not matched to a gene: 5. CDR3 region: CASSTDRVRPQHF. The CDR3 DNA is TGTGCCAGTAGTACGGACAGGGTTCGGCCCCAGCATTTT.

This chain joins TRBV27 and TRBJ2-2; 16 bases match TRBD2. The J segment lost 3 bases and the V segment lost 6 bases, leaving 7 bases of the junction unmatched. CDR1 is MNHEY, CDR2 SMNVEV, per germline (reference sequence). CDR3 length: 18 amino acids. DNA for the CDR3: TGTGCCAGCAGACCGGGACTAGCGGGAGGGCCTGACACCGGGGAGCTGTTTTTT. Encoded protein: CASRPGLAGGPDTGELFF.

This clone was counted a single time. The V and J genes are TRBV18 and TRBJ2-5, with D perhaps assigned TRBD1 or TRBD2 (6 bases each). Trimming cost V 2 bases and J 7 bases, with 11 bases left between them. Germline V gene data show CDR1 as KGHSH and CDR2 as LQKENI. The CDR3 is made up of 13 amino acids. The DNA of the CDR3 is TGTGCCAGCTCACCAGGAAGGGGGGTGACCCAGTACTTC. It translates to CASSPGRGVTQYF.

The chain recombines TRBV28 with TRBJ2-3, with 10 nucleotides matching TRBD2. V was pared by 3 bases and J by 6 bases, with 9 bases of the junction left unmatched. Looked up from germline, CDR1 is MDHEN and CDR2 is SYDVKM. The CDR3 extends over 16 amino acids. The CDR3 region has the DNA TGTGCCAGCAGTTTTCAGCGGGGGGGTTATCTCGATACGCAGTATTTT. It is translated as CASSFQRGGYLDTQYF. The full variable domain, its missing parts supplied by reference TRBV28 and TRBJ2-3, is DVKVTQSSRYLVKRTGEKVFLECVQDMDHENMFWYRQDPGLGLRLIYFSYDVKMKEKGDIPEGYSVSREKKERFSLILESASTNQTSMYLCASSFQRGGYLDTQYFGPGTRLTVL.

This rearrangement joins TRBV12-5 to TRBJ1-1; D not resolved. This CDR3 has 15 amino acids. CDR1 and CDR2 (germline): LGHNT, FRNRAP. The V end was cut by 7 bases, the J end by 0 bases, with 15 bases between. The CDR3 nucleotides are TGTGCTAGTGCCCCGGCGTCGGGGATGAACACTGAAGCTTTCTTT. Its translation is CASAPASGMNTEAFF.

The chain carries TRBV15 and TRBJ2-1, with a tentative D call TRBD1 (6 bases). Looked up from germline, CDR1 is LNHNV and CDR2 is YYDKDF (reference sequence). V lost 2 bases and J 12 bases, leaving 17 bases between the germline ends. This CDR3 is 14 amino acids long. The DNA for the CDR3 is TGTGCCACCAGCAGATTAGGGGGACGGTACTGGCAGTTCTTC. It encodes CATSRLGGRYWQFF.

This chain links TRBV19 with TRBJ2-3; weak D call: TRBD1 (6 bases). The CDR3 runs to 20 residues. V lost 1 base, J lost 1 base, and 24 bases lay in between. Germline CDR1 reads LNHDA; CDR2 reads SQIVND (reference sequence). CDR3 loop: CASSIAALPHDRIGTDTQYF. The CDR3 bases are TGTGCCAGTAGTATAGCAGCCCTTCCCCACGACAGGATCGGCACAGATACGCAGTATTTT.

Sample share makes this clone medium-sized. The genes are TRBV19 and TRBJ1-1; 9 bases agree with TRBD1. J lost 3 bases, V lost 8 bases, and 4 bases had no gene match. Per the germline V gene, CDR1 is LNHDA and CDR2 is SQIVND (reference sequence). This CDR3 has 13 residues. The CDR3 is CASSWTGDTEAFF. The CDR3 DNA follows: TGTGCCAGTTCCTGGACAGGGGACACTGAAGCTTTCTTT.

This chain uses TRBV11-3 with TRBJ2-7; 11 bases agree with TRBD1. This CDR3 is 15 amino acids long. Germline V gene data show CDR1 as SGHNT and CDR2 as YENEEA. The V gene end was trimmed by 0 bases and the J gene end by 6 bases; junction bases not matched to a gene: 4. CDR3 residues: CASSLELGQGGEQYF. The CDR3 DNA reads TGTGCCAGCAGCTTAGAACTGGGACAGGGGGGCGAGCAGTACTTC.

The CDR3 sequence: CAISESDLSSYEQYF. The CDR3 coding sequence is TGTGCCATCAGTGAGTCGGACTTGTCCTCCTACGAGCAGTACTTC. This chain connects TRBV10-3 to TRBJ2-7; D may be TRBD2 (5 bases). CDR3 length: 15 residues. Germline V gene data show CDR1 as ENHRY and CDR2 as SYGVKD. Trimming removed 0 bases from V and 0 bases from J, with 9 bases in between.

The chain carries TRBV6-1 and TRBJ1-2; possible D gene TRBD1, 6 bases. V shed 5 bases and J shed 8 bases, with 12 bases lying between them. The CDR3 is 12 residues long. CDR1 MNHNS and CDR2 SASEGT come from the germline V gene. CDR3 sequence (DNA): TGTGCCAGCAGTTCTTACAGGGAGGGCTACACCTTC. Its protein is CASSSYREGYTF.

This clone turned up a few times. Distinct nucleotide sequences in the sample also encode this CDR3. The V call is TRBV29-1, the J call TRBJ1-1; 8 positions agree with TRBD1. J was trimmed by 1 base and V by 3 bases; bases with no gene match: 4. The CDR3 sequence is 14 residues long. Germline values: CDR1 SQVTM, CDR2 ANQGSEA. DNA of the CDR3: TGCAGCGTTGATAAGGACAGGGAGAACACTGAAGCTTTCTTT. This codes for CSVDKDRENTEAFF.

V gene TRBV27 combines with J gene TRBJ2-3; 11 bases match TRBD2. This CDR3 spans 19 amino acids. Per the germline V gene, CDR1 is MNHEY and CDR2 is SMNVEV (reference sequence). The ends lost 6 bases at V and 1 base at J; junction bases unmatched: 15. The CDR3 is CASSTGMVLAGGRTDTQYF. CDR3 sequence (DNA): TGTGCCAGCAGCACTGGTATGGTCCTAGCGGGGGGCCGCACAGATACGCAGTATTTT.

The DNA for the CDR3 is TGTGCCAGCAGCCCCGACAGGGGGAACATTCAGTACTTC. Translated, it gives CASSPDRGNIQYF. The V call is TRBV6-4, the J call TRBJ2-4, with 9 nucleotides matching TRBD1. CDR3 length: 13 residues. Germline lookup yields CDR1 MRHNA and CDR2 SNTAGT. The V and J ends lost 6 bases and 7 bases, in that order; junction bases with no gene match: 4.

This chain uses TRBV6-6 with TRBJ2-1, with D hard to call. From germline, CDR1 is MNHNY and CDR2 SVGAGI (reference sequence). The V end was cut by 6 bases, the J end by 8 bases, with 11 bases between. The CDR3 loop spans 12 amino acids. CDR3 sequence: CASRPHRYEQFF. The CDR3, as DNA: TGTGCCAGCAGGCCCCATCGTTATGAGCAGTTCTTC.

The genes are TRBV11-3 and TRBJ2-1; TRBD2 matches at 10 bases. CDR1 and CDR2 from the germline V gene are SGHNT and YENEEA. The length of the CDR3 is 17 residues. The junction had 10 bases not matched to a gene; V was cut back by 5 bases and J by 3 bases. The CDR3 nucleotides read TGTGCCAGCAGCATAATCCTAGCGGGAGACAACTACAATGAGCAGTTCTTC. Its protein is CASSIILAGDNYNEQFF.

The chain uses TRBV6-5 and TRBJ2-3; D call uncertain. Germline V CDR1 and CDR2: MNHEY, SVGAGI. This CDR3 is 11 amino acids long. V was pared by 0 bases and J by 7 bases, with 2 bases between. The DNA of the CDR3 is TGTGCCAGCAGTTACTCAAATACGCAGTATTTT. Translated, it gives CASSYSNTQYF.

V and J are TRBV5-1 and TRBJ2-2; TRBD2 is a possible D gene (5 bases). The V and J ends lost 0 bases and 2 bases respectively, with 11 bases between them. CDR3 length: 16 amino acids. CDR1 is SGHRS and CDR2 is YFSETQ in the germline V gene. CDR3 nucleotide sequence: TGCGCCAGCAGCTTGGGGCACGGGGTCAACACCGGGGAGCTGTTTTTT. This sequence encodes CASSLGHGVNTGELFF.

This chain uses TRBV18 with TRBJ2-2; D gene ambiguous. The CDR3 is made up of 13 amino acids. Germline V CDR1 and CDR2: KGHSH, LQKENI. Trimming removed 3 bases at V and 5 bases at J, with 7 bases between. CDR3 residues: CASSPDRTGELFF. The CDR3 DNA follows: TGTGCCAGCTCACCGGACCGTACCGGGGAGCTGTTTTTT. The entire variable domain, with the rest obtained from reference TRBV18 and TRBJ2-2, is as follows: NAGVMQNPRHLVRRRGQEARLRCSPMKGHSHVYWYRQLPEEGLKFMVYLQKENIIDESGMPKERFSAEFPKEGPSILRIQQVVRGDSAAYFCASSPDRTGELFFGEGSRLTVL.

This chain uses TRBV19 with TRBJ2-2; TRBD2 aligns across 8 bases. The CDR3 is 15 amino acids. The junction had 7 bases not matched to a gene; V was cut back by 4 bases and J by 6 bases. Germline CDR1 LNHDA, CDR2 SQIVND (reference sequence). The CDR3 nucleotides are TGTGCCAGTAGTAAGACGGGGGGGCCCCCCGGGGAGCTGTTTTTT. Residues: CASSKTGGPPGELFF.

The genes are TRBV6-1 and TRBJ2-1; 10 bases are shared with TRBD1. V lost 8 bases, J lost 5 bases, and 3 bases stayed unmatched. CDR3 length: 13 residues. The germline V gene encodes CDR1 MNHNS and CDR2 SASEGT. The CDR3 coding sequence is TGTGCCAGCTTGGGACAGGGGAACAATGAGCAGTTCTTC. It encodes CASLGQGNNEQFF.

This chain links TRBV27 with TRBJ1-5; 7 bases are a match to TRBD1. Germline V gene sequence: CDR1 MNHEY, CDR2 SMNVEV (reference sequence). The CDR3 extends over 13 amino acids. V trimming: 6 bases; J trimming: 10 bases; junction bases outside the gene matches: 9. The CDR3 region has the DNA TGTGCCAGCAGCAGGGGGGGGTTAGGCCCCCAGCATTTT. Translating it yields CASSRGGLGPQHF.

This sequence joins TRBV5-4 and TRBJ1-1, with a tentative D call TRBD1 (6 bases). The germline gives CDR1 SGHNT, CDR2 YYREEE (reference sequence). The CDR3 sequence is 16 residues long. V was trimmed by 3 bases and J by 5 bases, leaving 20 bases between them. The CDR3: CASSSLTAGVYTEAFF. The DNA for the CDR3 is TGTGCCAGCAGCTCTTTAACGGCAGGGGTCTATACTGAAGCTTTCTTT.

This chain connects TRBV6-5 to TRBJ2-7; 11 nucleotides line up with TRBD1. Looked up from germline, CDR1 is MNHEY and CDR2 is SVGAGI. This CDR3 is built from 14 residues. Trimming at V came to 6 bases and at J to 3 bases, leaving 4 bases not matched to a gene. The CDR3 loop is CASRTGTGGYEQYF. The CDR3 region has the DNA TGTGCCAGCAGAACCGGGACAGGGGGCTACGAGCAGTACTTC.

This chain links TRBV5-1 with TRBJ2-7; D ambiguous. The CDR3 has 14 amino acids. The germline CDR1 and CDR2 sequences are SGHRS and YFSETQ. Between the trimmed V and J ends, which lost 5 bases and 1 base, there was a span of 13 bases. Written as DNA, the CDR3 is TGCGCCAGCAGACCGAGTGTCGAGTCCTACGAGCAGTACGTC. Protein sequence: CASRPSVESYEQYV.

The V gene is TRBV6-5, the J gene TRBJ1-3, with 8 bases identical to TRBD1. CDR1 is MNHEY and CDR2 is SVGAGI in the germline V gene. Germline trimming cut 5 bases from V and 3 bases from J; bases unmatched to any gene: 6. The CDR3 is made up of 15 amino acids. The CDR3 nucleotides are TGTGCCAGCAGTCGACAGGGGCTGTATGGAAACACCATATATTTT. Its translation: CASSRQGLYGNTIYF.